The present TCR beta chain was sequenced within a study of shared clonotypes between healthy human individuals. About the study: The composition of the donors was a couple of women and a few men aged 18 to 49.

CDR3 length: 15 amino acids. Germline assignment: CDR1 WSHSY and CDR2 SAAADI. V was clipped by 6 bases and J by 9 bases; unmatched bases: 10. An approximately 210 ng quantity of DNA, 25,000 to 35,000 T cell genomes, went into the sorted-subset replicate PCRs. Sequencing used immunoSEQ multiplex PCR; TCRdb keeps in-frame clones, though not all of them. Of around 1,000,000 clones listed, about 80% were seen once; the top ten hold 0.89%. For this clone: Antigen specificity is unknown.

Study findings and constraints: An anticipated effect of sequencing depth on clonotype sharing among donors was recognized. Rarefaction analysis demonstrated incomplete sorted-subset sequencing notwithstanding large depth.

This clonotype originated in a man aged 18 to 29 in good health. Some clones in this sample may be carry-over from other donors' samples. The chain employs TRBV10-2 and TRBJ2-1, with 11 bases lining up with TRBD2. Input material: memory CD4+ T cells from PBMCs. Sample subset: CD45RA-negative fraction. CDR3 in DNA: TGCGCCAGCAGCGATAGCGGGAGGGCCGTGGGTGAGCAGTTCTTC. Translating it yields CASSDSGRAVGEQFF.